Listed here are 10 T cell receptor beta chains from one sample, sequenced in a study of blood T cell repertoires in COVID-19. Profiling relied on immunoSEQ multiplex PCR, and the TCRdb table lists in-frame clones only, not all of them. The sample has some 200,000 clones, more than 80% seen once. What was sequenced was peripheral blood. These receptor sequences come from a man aged 45-60 years with acute or convalescent COVID-19.

The V call is TRBV9, the J call TRBJ1-4; the D is unclear. The CDR3 runs to 14 residues. The germline gives CDR1 SGDLS, CDR2 YYNGEE. V dropped 0 bases and J dropped 0 bases, with 3 bases sitting between them. The CDR3 reads CASSVDSTNEKLFF. The CDR3 bases are TGTGCCAGCAGCGTAGACTCAACTAATGAAAAACTGTTTTTT.

The V and J genes are TRBV5-1 and TRBJ1-4, with D maybe TRBD1 (6 bases). The CDR3 is 15 residues long. Germline V gene lookup returns CDR1 SGHRS and CDR2 YFSETQ. V was pared by 4 bases and J by 7 bases, with 17 bases between. CDR3 nucleotide sequence: TGCGCCAGCAGCCCCTCAGGGGCCCCTTTTGAAAAACTGTTTTTT. Translation gives CASSPSGAPFEKLFF.

The chain uses TRBV7-9 and TRBJ1-2, with TRBD1 as a possible D gene (5 bases). The CDR3 is made up of 12 amino acids. The germline V and J ends were trimmed by 5 bases and 4 bases, with 8 bases remaining between them. Germline CDR1 SEHNR, CDR2 FQNEAQ (reference sequence). The CDR3 DNA follows: TGTGCCAGCAGCGGTCAGGGCTATGGCTACACCTTC. It encodes CASSGQGYGYTF.

Worth noting for this clone: Other nucleotide sequences from this sample produce the same CDR3. This chain connects TRBV7-9 to TRBJ2-3; 9 nucleotides align to TRBD1. J lost 1 base, V lost 5 bases, and 1 base had no gene match. The CDR3 runs 14 residues. Germline CDR1 and CDR2: SEHNR and FQNEAQ (reference sequence). The CDR3 nucleotides read TGTGCCAGCAGCCGGACAGGGGGCACAGATACGCAGTATTTT. Translated: CASSRTGGTDTQYF.

This chain joins TRBV4-1 and TRBJ2-2; no clear D. Looked up from germline, CDR1 is MGHRA and CDR2 is YSYEKL. Trimming left V 4 bases short and J 5 bases short, with 8 bases between. The CDR3 consists of 13 residues. The CDR3 sequence is CASSPRSTGELFF. The CDR3 bases are TGCGCCAGCAGCCCGAGGAGTACCGGGGAGCTGTTTTTT.

This sequence joins TRBV5-4 and TRBJ1-2; D remains unclear. V dropped 1 base and J dropped 0 bases, with 7 bases sitting between them. The CDR3 covers 14 residues. The germline CDR1 and CDR2 sequences are SGHNT and YYREEE (reference sequence). CDR3 loop: CASSLYSSNYGYTF. For the CDR3, the DNA is TGTGCCAGCAGCTTGTACAGCTCTAACTATGGCTACACCTTC.

This clone has only a few counts. The chain has TRBV24-1 and TRBJ2-3; TRBD1 matches 7 bases. CDR3 size: 14 residues. V dropped 7 bases and J dropped 8; count of bases not matched to a gene: 11. Germline CDR1 reads KGHDR; CDR2 reads SFDVKD. CDR3 sequence (DNA): TGTGCCACCAGACAGGGGTCGGCCGGAGGTACGCAGTATTTT. Its translation: CATRQGSAGGTQYF.

This chain uses TRBV27 with TRBJ1-6; 9 bases fit TRBD1. J gave up 8 bases and V 5 bases, and 16 bases lay outside the gene matches. The CDR3 runs 18 residues. Germline CDR1 and CDR2: MNHEY and SMNVEV (reference sequence). For the CDR3, the DNA is TGTGCCAGCAGTCTCCGGGACAGGGAACACTTTCGAGATTCACCCCTCCACTTT. It encodes CASSLRDREHFRDSPLHF.

The genes are TRBV10-3 and TRBJ2-7, with 11 bases fitting TRBD2. Germline values: CDR1 ENHRY, CDR2 SYGVKD. The J segment lost 2 bases and the V segment lost 6 bases, leaving 6 bases of the junction unmatched. CDR3 length: 15 residues. CDR3 sequence (DNA): TGTGCCATCAGCCCGGGACTAGCGGAGGCCTACGAGCAGTACTTC. This translates into CAISPGLAEAYEQYF.

The V and J genes are TRBV3-1 (or the pseudogene TRBV3-2) and TRBJ1-6, with D perhaps TRBD1 (5 bases). This CDR3 has 17 amino acids. Deletions cut 1 base from V and 0 bases from J, with 10 bases between. CDR1 and CDR2 from the germline V gene are LGHDT and YNNKEL (reference sequence). The CDR3, as DNA: TGTGCCAGCAGCCAAGGGGGCTACAGCTCCTATAATTCACCCCTCCACTTT. This codes for CASSQGGYSSYNSPLHF.